This T cell receptor (beta chain) was sequenced in a study of breast tumors, draining lymph nodes, adjacent tissues. Axillary draining lymph nodes of breast cancer patients supplied the node samples. TCRdb re-analysed the multiplex PCR reads in MiXCR, keeping a single row per CDR3 protein. The repertoire holds about 180,000 distinct CDR3 sequences, with approximately 33% as singletons. Study-wide results and caveats: Luminal-like breast cancer showed significantly higher tumor–nontumor repertoire similarity than basal-like. Compared with lymph nodes, tumors were less diverse; compared with nontumor tissue, more. The lymph node origin of tumor T cells was framed as consistent with a hypothesis, not demonstrated.

As to this clonotype: What it binds is unknown.

The CDR3 length is 15 residues. Trimming left V 4 bases short and J 3 bases short, with 13 bases between. CDR1 is MDHEN and CDR2 is SYDVKM in the germline V gene. The TCR comes from a female donor with breast cancer. Some clones in this sample may be carry-over from other donors' samples. The sequenced material came from axillary lymph node tissue. This sequence joins TRBV28 and TRBJ1-3, with D possibly matching TRBD1 (5 bases). This CDR3 is CASSSVGRGGNTIYF. CDR3 nucleotide sequence: TGTGCCAGCAGTTCTGTGGGGCGAGGTGGAAACACCATATATTTT.